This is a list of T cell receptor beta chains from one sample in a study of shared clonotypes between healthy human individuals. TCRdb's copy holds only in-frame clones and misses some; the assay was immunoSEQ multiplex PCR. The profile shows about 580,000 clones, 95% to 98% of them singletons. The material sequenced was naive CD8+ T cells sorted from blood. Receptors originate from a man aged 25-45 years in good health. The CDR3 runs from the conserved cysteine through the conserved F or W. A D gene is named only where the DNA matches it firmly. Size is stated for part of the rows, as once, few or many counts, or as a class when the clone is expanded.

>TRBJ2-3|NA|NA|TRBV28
CATRAPRGDTQYF
TGTGCCACCAGGGCCCCACGGGGGGATACGCAGTATTTT
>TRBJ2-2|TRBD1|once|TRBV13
CASSLYQGARDTGELFF
TGTGCCAGCAGCTTATATCAGGGGGCGCGGGACACCGGGGAGCTGTTTTTT
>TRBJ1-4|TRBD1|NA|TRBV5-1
CASSLTGGAYVELFF
TGCGCCAGCAGCTTGACAGGGGGTGCCTATGTGGAACTGTTTTTT
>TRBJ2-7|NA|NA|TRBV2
CASSEGGRSYEQYF
TGTGCCAGCAGTGAAGGGGGGCGGAGCTACGAGCAGTACTTC
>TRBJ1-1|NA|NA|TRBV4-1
CASSQGPVSGAAFF
TGCGCCAGCAGCCAGGGCCCCGTCAGTGGGGCGGCTTTCTTT
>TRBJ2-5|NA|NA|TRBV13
CASSPGLGEETQYF
TGTGCCAGCAGCCCAGGCCTCGGCGAAGAGACCCAGTACTTC
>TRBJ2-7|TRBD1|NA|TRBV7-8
CASSLGTGRPHEQYF
TGTGCCAGCAGCTTAGGGACAGGGCGACCCCACGAGCAGTACTTC
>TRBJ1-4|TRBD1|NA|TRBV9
CASSGTGGTHEKLFF
TGTGCCAGCAGCGGGACAGGGGGCACGCATGAAAAACTGTTTTTT
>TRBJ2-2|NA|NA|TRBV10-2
CASRTQDTGELFF
TGCGCCAGCAGGACGCAGGACACCGGGGAGCTGTTTTTT
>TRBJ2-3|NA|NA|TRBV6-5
CASSYSQGGADTQYF
TGTGCCAGCAGTTACTCACAGGGAGGCGCAGATACGCAGTATTTT
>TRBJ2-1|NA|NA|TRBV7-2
CASSLEGQYYNEQFF
TGTGCCAGCAGCTTAGAAGGACAGTATTACAATGAGCAGTTCTTC
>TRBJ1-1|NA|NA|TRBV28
CASSPGRMNTEAFF
TGTGCCAGCAGCCCAGGACGGATGAACACTGAAGCTTTCTTT
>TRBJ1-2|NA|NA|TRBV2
CASSEAGLYGYTF
TGTGCCAGCAGTGAAGCGGGACTCTATGGCTACACCTTC
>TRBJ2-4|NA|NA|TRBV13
CASSQRNGNIQYF
TGTGCCAGCAGCCAGCGGAACGGAAACATTCAGTACTTC
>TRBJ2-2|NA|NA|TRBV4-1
CASSLGLTGELFF
TGCGCCAGCAGCCTCGGGCTCACCGGGGAGCTGTTTTTT
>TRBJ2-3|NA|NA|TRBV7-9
CASSLDREGPWGPDTQYF
TGTGCCAGCAGCTTAGACCGAGAGGGCCCCTGGGGCCCAGATACGCAGTATTTT
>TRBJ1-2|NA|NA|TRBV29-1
CSVEVQGTYGYTF
TGCAGCGTTGAAGTACAGGGAACCTATGGCTACACCTTC
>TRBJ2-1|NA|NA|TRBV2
CASEPATALNYNEQFF
TGTGCCAGCGAACCCGCAACGGCTCTTAATTACAATGAGCAGTTCTTC
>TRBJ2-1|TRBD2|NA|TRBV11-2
CASSAGVAGGPHNEQFF
TGTGCCAGCAGCGCAGGAGTAGCGGGAGGGCCTCACAATGAGCAGTTCTTC
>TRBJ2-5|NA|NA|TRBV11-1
CASVGLQETQYF
TGTGCCAGTGTTGGGCTTCAAGAGACCCAGTACTTC
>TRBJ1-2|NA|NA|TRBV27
CASSLSFDRSYGYTF
TGTGCCAGCAGTTTATCCTTTGACAGATCCTATGGCTACACCTTC
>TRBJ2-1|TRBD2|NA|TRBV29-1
CSVDGGSSYNEQFF
TGCAGCGTTGACGGCGGGAGCTCCTACAATGAGCAGTTCTTC
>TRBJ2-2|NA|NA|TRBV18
CASSPPGDLFYTGELFF
TGTGCCAGCTCACCACCGGGGGACTTGTTCTATACCGGGGAGCTGTTTTTT
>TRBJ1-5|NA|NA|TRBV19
CASSPYSNQPQHF
TGTGCCAGTAGTCCTTATAGCAATCAGCCCCAGCATTTT
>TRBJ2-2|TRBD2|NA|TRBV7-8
CASSPIAGVAGELFF
TGTGCCAGCAGCCCCATAGCGGGAGTGGCCGGGGAGCTGTTTTTT
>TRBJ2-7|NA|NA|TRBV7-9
CASSFTSYEQYF
TGTGCCAGCAGCTTTACCTCCTACGAGCAGTACTTC
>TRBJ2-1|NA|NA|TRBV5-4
CASSLGSGNEQFF
TGTGCCAGCAGCTTGGGGTCTGGCAATGAGCAGTTCTTC
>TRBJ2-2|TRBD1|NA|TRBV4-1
CASSFTGTVTGELFF
TGCGCCAGCAGCTTTACCGGGACAGTTACCGGGGAGCTGTTTTTT
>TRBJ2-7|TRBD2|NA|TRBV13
CASSGSLPVAGGELYEQYF
TGTGCCAGCAGCGGGTCGTTGCCGGTGGCGGGAGGGGAGCTCTACGAGCAGTACTTC
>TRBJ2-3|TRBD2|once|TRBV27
CASSKGLAGATDTQYF
TGTGCCAGCAGTAAGGGACTAGCGGGAGCCACAGATACGCAGTATTTT
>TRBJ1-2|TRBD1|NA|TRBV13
CASSSRTGADYGYTF
TGTGCCAGCAGCTCCCGGACAGGGGCTGACTATGGCTACACCTTC
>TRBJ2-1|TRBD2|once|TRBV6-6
CATLGLAGDVNEQFF
TGTGCCACCCTGGGACTAGCGGGAGACGTAAATGAGCAGTTCTTC
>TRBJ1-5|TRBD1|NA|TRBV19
CASSETRGRSQPQHF
TGTGCCAGTAGTGAGACCAGGGGGCGAAGTCAGCCCCAGCATTTT
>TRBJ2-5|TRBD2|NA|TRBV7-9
CASSKNLAGLETQYF
TGTGCCAGCAGCAAAAACCTAGCGGGGTTGGAGACCCAGTACTTC
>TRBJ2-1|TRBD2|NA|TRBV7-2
CASRPGLDYNEQFF
TGTGCCAGCAGACCGGGACTAGACTACAATGAGCAGTTCTTC
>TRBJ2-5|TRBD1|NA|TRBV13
CASSSGRTGRNAETQYF
TGTGCCAGCAGCTCCGGCCGGACAGGGAGGAATGCAGAGACCCAGTACTTC